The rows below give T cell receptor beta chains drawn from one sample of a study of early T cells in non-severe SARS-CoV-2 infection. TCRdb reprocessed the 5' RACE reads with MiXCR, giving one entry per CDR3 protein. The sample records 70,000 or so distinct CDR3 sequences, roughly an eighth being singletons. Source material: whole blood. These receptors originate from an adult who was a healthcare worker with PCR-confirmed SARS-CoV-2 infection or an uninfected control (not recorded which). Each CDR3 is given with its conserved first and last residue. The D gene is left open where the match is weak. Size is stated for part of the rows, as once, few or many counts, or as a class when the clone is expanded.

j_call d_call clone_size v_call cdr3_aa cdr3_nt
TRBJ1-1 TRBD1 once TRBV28 CASSSQGAYTEAFF TGTGCCAGCAGCTCACAGGGGGCATACACTGAAGCTTTCTTT
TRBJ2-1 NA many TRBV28 CASSFPQETYNEQFF TGTGCCAGCAGTTTTCCCCAGGAGACATACAATGAGCAGTTCTTC
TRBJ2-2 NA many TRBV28 CASNPAGATGTGELFF TGTGCCAGCAACCCGGCGGGGGCCACGGGGACCGGGGAGCTGTTTTTT
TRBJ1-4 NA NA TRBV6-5 CASSYLSNEKLFF TGTGCCAGCAGTTACCTATCTAATGAAAAACTGTTTTTT
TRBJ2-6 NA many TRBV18 CASSASGANVLTF TGTGCCAGCTCAGCCTCTGGGGCCAACGTCCTGACTTTC
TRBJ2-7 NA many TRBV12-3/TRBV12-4 CASSPPGAGVSYEQYF TGTGCCAGCAGTCCCCCGGGCGCGGGTGTCTCCTACGAGCAGTACTTC
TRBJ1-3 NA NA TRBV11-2 CASSSLFGNTIYF TGTGCCAGCAGCTCCCTATTTGGAAACACCATATATTTT
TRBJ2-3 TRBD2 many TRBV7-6 CASSRITSGGSGDTQYF TGTGCCAGCAGCCGTATTACTAGCGGGGGATCGGGAGATACGCAGTATTTT
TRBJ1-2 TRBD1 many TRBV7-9 CASSSGTGAYGYTF TGTGCCAGCAGCTCCGGGACAGGGGCCTATGGCTACACCTTC
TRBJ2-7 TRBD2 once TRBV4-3 CASSHTLAGGYSYEQYF TGCGCCAGCAGCCACACCCTAGCGGGAGGGTACTCCTACGAGCAGTACTTC
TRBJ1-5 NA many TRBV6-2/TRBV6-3 CASSRTPVANQPQHF TGTGCCAGCAGTCGGACCCCTGTGGCAAATCAGCCCCAGCATTTT
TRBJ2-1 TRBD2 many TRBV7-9 CASSFQRSGRAYNEQFF TGTGCCAGCAGCTTCCAGCGAAGCGGGAGGGCCTACAATGAGCAGTTCTTC
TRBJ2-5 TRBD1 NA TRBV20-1 CSARPGTANQETQYF TGCAGTGCTAGACCAGGGACAGCCAACCAAGAGACCCAGTACTTC
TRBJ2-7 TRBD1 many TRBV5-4 CASSRGQGLTSLSPYEQYF TGTGCCAGCAGCCGAGGACAGGGGTTAACTTCCCTTTCTCCCTACGAGCAGTACTTC
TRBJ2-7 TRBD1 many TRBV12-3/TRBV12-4 CASSSGQEYEQYF TGTGCCAGCAGTTCCGGACAGGAGTACGAGCAGTACTTC
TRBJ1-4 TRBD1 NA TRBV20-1 CSASFLGQNNEKLFF TGCAGTGCTAGTTTCTTGGGACAGAATAATGAAAAACTGTTTTTT
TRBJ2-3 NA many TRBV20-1 CSASLGVPDTQYF TGCAGTGCTAGTTTAGGGGTCCCAGATACGCAGTATTTT
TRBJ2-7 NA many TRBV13 CASSLAVSSYEQYF TGTGCCAGCAGCTTAGCGGTAAGCTCCTACGAGCAGTACTTC
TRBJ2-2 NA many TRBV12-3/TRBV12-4 CASSLRQGPNTGELFF TGTGCCAGCAGTTTACGGCAGGGTCCGAACACCGGGGAGCTGTTTTTT
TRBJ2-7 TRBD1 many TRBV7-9 CASSSSTGPNYEQYF TGTGCCAGCAGCTCGTCGACAGGGCCTAACTACGAGCAGTACTTC
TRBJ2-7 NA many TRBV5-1 CASSRDGSYEQYF TGCGCCAGCAGCCGGGACGGATCCTACGAGCAGTACTTC
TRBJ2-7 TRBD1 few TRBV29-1 CSAKGDRDVNEQYF TGCAGCGCGAAAGGGGACAGGGATGTCAACGAGCAGTACTTC
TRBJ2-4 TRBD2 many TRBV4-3 CASSHVLAVGPKNIQYF TGCGCCAGCAGCCATGTCCTAGCGGTCGGGCCAAAAAACATTCAGTACTTC
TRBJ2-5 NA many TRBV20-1 CSARDRSQETQYF TGCAGTGCTAGAGATCGGAGTCAGGAGACCCAGTACTTC
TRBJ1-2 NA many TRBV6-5 CASSYSAANYGYTF TGTGCCAGCAGTTACTCTGCGGCTAACTATGGCTACACCTTC
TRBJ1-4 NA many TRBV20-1 CSATRQATNEKLFF TGCAGTGCTACGCGACAGGCAACTAATGAAAAACTGTTTTTT
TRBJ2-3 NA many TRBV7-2 CASSASMNGLDTQYF TGTGCCAGCAGCGCCTCTATGAATGGGTTAGATACGCAGTATTTT
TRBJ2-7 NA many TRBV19 CASNGAAILTYEQYF TGTGCCAGTAATGGGGCAGCGATTTTAACCTACGAGCAGTACTTC
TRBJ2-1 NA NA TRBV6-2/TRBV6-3 CASTDPSEAGDEQFF TGTGCCAGCACCGACCCAAGCGAGGCGGGCGATGAGCAGTTCTTC
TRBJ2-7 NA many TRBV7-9 CASSLQDPAVAYEQYF TGTGCCAGCAGCTTACAAGATCCAGCCGTCGCCTACGAGCAGTACTTC
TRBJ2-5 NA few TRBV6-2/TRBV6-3 CASSRGNQETQYF TGTGCCAGCAGCCGGGGGAACCAAGAGACCCAGTACTTC
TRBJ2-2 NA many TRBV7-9 CASSWIDPNTGELFF TGTGCCAGCAGCTGGATTGACCCGAACACCGGGGAGCTGTTTTTT
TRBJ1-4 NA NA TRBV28 CAAATNEKLFF TGTGCCGCGGCGACAAATGAAAAACTGTTTTTT
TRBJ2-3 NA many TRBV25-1 CASSMTSSTDTQYF TGTGCCAGCAGTATGACATCTAGCACAGATACGCAGTATTTT
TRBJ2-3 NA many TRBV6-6 CASSYRGASTDTQYF TGTGCCAGCAGTTATCGAGGGGCGAGCACAGATACGCAGTATTTT
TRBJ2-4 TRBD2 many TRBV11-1 CASSRSGRDQNIQYF TGTGCCAGCAGCCGTAGCGGGAGGGATCAAAACATTCAGTACTTC
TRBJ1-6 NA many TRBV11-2 CASSLGPESPLHF TGTGCCAGCAGCTTAGGACCGGAATCACCCCTCCACTTT
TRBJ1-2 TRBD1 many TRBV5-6 CASSLADRDGYTF TGTGCCAGCAGCTTGGCCGACAGGGATGGCTACACCTTC
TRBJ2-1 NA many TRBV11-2 CASSSGQVLAGSNEQFF TGTGCCAGCAGCTCGGGACAGGTGTTAGCGGGGTCCAATGAGCAGTTCTTC
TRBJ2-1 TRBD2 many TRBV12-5 CASGLVVTSGYNEQFF TGTGCTAGTGGTTTGGTAGTGACTAGCGGCTACAATGAGCAGTTCTTC
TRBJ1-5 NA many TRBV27 CASSLVRETGQPQHF TGTGCCAGCAGTTTAGTCAGGGAGACAGGTCAGCCCCAGCATTTT
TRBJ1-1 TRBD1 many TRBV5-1 CASSFPPRGGNTEAFF TGCGCCAGCAGCTTTCCCCCCAGGGGGGGGAACACTGAAGCTTTCTTT
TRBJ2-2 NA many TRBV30 CAWSVVSPYLSPNTGELFF TGTGCCTGGAGTGTAGTCAGCCCATACCTATCCCCGAACACCGGGGAGCTGTTTTTT
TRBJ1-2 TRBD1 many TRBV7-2 CASSLPGGYGYTF TGTGCCAGCAGCCTCCCAGGGGGCTATGGCTACACCTTC
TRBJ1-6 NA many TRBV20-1 CSARGGMDSPLHF TGCAGTGCTAGGGGGGGGATGGATTCACCCCTCCACTTT
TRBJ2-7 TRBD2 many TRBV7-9 CASSLGRGGSSYEQYF TGTGCCAGCAGCCTTGGCCGCGGGGGGAGCTCCTACGAGCAGTACTTC
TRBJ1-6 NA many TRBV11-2 CASSLGVSPLHF TGTGCCAGCAGCTTAGGGGTTTCACCCCTCCACTTT
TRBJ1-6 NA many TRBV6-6 CASRINRDTGSPLHF TGTGCCAGCAGAATCAACCGGGACACTGGTTCACCCCTCCACTTT
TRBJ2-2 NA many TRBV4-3 CASSQDPRSGELFF TGCGCCAGCAGCCAAGATCCGAGGTCCGGGGAGCTGTTTTTT
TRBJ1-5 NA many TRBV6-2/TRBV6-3 CASSKSGLSLQPQHF TGTGCCAGCAGTAAATCTGGACTGAGCCTTCAGCCCCAGCATTTT